The sequence of this T cell receptor (beta chain) was determined in a study of T-cell reconstitution after alpha-beta-depleted transplantation in children. General study findings and limits: Newly produced T cells mostly provided counts and TCRbeta diversity after one year, as hyperexpanded clones declined.

The length of the CDR3 is 16 residues. Between the trimmed V and J ends, which lost 1 base and 0 bases, there was a span of 10 bases. Germline CDR1 WSHSY, CDR2 SAAADI. This clonotype was observed many times. Its specificity is not known. The authors prepared the TCRbeta library with unique molecular identifiers. TCRdb analysed the PCR reads with MiXCR anew, one entry per CDR3 protein. The sample includes about 460,000 distinct CDR3 sequences, about 11% of them seen just once. This TCR derives from a child younger than 10 with inherited bone marrow failure, due to receive a stem cell transplant. The chain employs TRBV10-2 and TRBJ1-5; D is unclear. The sample consisted of PBMCs, taken before TCRalphabeta/CD19-depleted stem cell transplant. CDR3 sequence: CASSELAGHSNQPQHF. In DNA, the CDR3 is TGCGCCAGCAGTGAGTTAGCGGGCCATAGCAATCAGCCCCAGCATTTT.